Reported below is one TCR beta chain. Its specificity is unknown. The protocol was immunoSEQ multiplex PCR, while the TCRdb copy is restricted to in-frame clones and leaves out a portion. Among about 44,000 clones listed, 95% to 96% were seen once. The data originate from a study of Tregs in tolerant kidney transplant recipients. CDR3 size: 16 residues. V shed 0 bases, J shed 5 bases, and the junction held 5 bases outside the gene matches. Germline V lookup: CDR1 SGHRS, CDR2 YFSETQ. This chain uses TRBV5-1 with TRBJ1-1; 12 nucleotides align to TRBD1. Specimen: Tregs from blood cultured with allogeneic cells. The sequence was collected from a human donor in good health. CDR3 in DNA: TGCGCCAGCAGCTTGGTGGGACAGGGGGCCGGAACTGAAGCTTTCTTT. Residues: CASSLVGQGAGTEAFF.